This T cell receptor (beta chain) was sequenced for a study of blood T cell repertoires in COVID-19. Study context: Acute and convalescent COVID-19 specimens originated in the United States, Italy and Spain. T cells, B-cell-depleted T cells, or PBMCs provided the cDNA or gDNA that served as material.

The CDR3 runs to 16 residues. Trimming removed 1 base from V and 1 base from J, with 13 bases in between. Germline assignment: CDR1 MGHDK and CDR2 SYGVNS. Authors' data handling: For nucleated cells, counts were estimated from reference gene primer amplification. TCRdb's table, derived via immunoSEQ multiplex PCR, lists solely in-frame clones and lacks some. V and J calls and clone size are copied from that table; D and trimming were computed from the DNA. Altogether some 150,000 clones are present, roughly 87% being singletons, with the ten largest covering 0.9% to 0.95%. This sequence originates from a woman in her 50s with acute or convalescent COVID-19. The sequenced sample was peripheral blood. The rearrangement links TRBV25-1 to TRBJ1-2; D not certain. Written as DNA, the CDR3 is TGTGCCAGCAGTGAATTCGGTGGTCGCGGTAACTATGGCTACACCTTC. Amino acids: CASSEFGGRGNYGYTF.